This T cell receptor (beta chain) was captured by sequencing in a study of Tregs in tolerant kidney transplant recipients. Whole-study context: Mixed chimerism was transient after nonmyeloablative marrow transplants from related graft donors.

Profiled with immunoSEQ multiplex PCR; TCRdb holds only in-frame clones, not every one. The sample has 100,000 to 120,000 clones, 90% seen once. Overall study findings and caveats: Changing PCR primers prevented nucleotide comparison between some patients' samples. Biological reproducibility was not directly addressed, but technical replication error appeared minimal.

Thawed PBMCs were FACS-sorted into unstimulated CD4+CD25+CD127- regulatory T cells, CD4+CD25- non-regulatory cells, CD4 and CD8 cells. For this clone: As yet, its antigen is unknown.

The sample was CD4+ T cells from blood, taken before the transplant. This clonotype was obtained from a human donor who received a combined kidney and bone marrow transplant.

For the CDR3, the DNA is TGTGCCAGCGCCGGGAACCTAGCCAAAAACATTCAGTACTTC. Protein product: CASAGNLAKNIQYF. The chain employs TRBV28 and TRBJ2-4; D possibly corresponds to TRBD2 (5 bases). The CDR3 length is 14 residues. V shed 8 bases and J shed 0 bases, with 11 bases lying between them. Germline assignment: CDR1 MDHEN and CDR2 SYDVKM.